The rows below give T cell receptor beta chains drawn from one sample of a study of blood T cell repertoires in COVID-19. Here immunoSEQ multiplex PCR was the method, and the copy in TCRdb shows in-frame clones only, minus some. This sample carries about 160,000 clones, 70% to 90% of them seen once, and the ten largest clones take 1% to 1.2%. Sequenced input: peripheral blood. These TCRs come from a man aged 35 to 55 with acute or convalescent COVID-19. The CDR3 runs from the conserved cysteine through the conserved F or W. A D gene is named only where the DNA matches it firmly. The listing skips clone size in some rows; elsewhere it reads once, few, many or a size class.

abundance: NA; j_gene: TRBJ2-2; v_gene: TRBV11-2; d_gene: TRBD2; CDR3aa: CASSSSLSSSGRPRPTGELFF; CDR3nt: TGTGCCAGCAGTTCTAGCTTATCGTCTAGCGGGCGTCCCCGTCCGACCGGGGAGCTGTTTTTT
abundance: NA; j_gene: TRBJ1-2; v_gene: TRBV12-5; d_gene: NA; CDR3aa: CASGLVLAPPPNYGYTF; CDR3nt: TGTGCTAGTGGTTTGGTACTAGCACCTCCCCCTAACTATGGCTACACCTTC
abundance: NA; j_gene: TRBJ1-2; v_gene: TRBV3-1/TRBV3-2; d_gene: NA; CDR3aa: CASSQETANYGYTF; CDR3nt: TGTGCCAGCAGCCAAGAGACAGCTAACTATGGCTACACCTTC
abundance: NA; j_gene: TRBJ1-1; v_gene: TRBV21-1; d_gene: NA; CDR3aa: CASGITGTRLSLF; CDR3nt: TGTGCCAGCGGGATTACAGGGACCCGCTTAAGTCTCTTT
abundance: NA; j_gene: TRBJ1-1; v_gene: TRBV11-2; d_gene: TRBD1; CDR3aa: CASSLGQGTFMNTEAFF; CDR3nt: TGTGCCAGCAGCTTGGGACAGGGAACCTTTATGAACACTGAAGCTTTCTTT
abundance: NA; j_gene: TRBJ1-4; v_gene: TRBV7-8; d_gene: NA; CDR3aa: CASSLEAGDNEKLFF; CDR3nt: TGTGCCAGCAGCTTAGAGGCGGGAGATAATGAAAAACTGTTTTTT
abundance: NA; j_gene: TRBJ2-7; v_gene: TRBV14; d_gene: NA; CDR3aa: CASSQEYARSPYEQYF; CDR3nt: TGTGCCAGCAGCCAAGAGTACGCCAGGTCTCCCTACGAGCAGTACTTC
abundance: NA; j_gene: TRBJ2-1; v_gene: TRBV7-9; d_gene: NA; CDR3aa: CASSLIDEQFF; CDR3nt: TGTGCCAGCAGCTTAATAGATGAGCAGTTCTTC
abundance: once; j_gene: TRBJ2-1; v_gene: TRBV13; d_gene: NA; CDR3aa: CASSLTSGNEQFF; CDR3nt: TGTGCCAGCAGTTTGACTAGTGGCAATGAGCAGTTCTTC
abundance: NA; j_gene: TRBJ1-5; v_gene: TRBV12-3/TRBV12-4; d_gene: NA; CDR3aa: CASSLGLQPQHF; CDR3nt: TGTGCCAGCAGTTTAGGTCTCCAGCCCCAGCATTTT
abundance: NA; j_gene: TRBJ2-7; v_gene: TRBV15; d_gene: NA; CDR3aa: CATSRDRGSGYEQYF; CDR3nt: TGTGCCACCAGCAGAGATAGGGGGTCGGGGTACGAGCAGTACTTC
abundance: NA; j_gene: TRBJ2-1; v_gene: TRBV11-2; d_gene: NA; CDR3aa: CASSPGTGTRSYNEQFF; CDR3nt: TGTGCCAGCAGCCCCGGGACAGGGACTAGATCCTACAATGAGCAGTTCTTC
abundance: NA; j_gene: TRBJ1-2; v_gene: TRBV19; d_gene: NA; CDR3aa: CASSGHDQPFSYGYTF; CDR3nt: TGTGCCAGTAGTGGACATGATCAGCCTTTCTCTTATGGCTACACCTTC
abundance: NA; j_gene: TRBJ1-2; v_gene: TRBV7-9; d_gene: NA; CDR3aa: CASSLGGQPDGYTF; CDR3nt: TGTGCCAGCAGCTTAGGCGGACAGCCGGATGGCTACACCTTC
abundance: few; j_gene: TRBJ2-2; v_gene: TRBV6-6; d_gene: NA; CDR3aa: CASSYSNLMNTGELFF; CDR3nt: TGTGCCAGCAGTTACTCGAATCTAATGAACACCGGGGAGCTGTTTTTT
abundance: NA; j_gene: TRBJ2-7; v_gene: TRBV28; d_gene: NA; CDR3aa: CASSPPTGVSYEQYF; CDR3nt: TGTGCCAGCAGTCCCCCGACGGGGGTGTCCTACGAGCAGTACTTC
abundance: NA; j_gene: TRBJ2-1; v_gene: TRBV7-9; d_gene: NA; CDR3aa: CASGGNEQFF; CDR3nt: TGTGCCAGCGGCGGCAATGAGCAGTTCTTC
abundance: NA; j_gene: TRBJ1-1; v_gene: TRBV27; d_gene: NA; CDR3aa: CASSRGPTGTEAFF; CDR3nt: TGTGCCAGCAGCCGCGGCCCAACGGGCACTGAAGCTTTCTTT
abundance: NA; j_gene: TRBJ1-1; v_gene: TRBV12-3/TRBV12-4; d_gene: NA; CDR3aa: CASSQDPRGAFF; CDR3nt: TGTGCCAGCAGCCAAGATCCCAGGGGAGCTTTCTTT
abundance: NA; j_gene: TRBJ1-5; v_gene: TRBV7-2; d_gene: NA; CDR3aa: CASSLVGRGQPQHF; CDR3nt: TGTGCCAGCAGCTTAGTGGGAAGGGGACAGCCCCAGCATTTT
abundance: NA; j_gene: TRBJ2-2; v_gene: TRBV6-6; d_gene: TRBD1; CDR3aa: CASSDRADGELFF; CDR3nt: TGTGCCAGCAGTGACAGGGCGGACGGGGAGCTGTTTTTT
abundance: NA; j_gene: TRBJ1-1; v_gene: TRBV6-5; d_gene: NA; CDR3aa: CASSTGGGRTEAFF; CDR3nt: TGTGCCAGCAGTACCGGGGGGGGGCGGACTGAAGCTTTCTTT
abundance: NA; j_gene: TRBJ1-2; v_gene: TRBV6-2/TRBV6-3; d_gene: NA; CDR3aa: CASSYPNRVGGYTF; CDR3nt: TGTGCCAGCAGTTACCCCAACAGGGTTGGAGGCTACACCTTC
abundance: once; j_gene: TRBJ2-1; v_gene: TRBV7-2; d_gene: TRBD2; CDR3aa: CASSLLAGGRSYNEQFF; CDR3nt: TGTGCCAGCAGCTTACTAGCGGGGGGCCGCTCCTACAATGAGCAGTTCTTC
abundance: NA; j_gene: TRBJ1-6; v_gene: TRBV7-2; d_gene: NA; CDR3aa: CASSARGQKVSPLHF; CDR3nt: TGTGCCAGCAGCGCTAGAGGACAAAAGGTTTCACCCCTCCACTTT
abundance: NA; j_gene: TRBJ2-3; v_gene: TRBV10-3; d_gene: TRBD2; CDR3aa: CAISESTTGGLSDTQYF; CDR3nt: TGTGCCATCAGTGAGTCGACCACCGGGGGGTTGTCCGATACGCAGTATTTT
abundance: NA; j_gene: TRBJ1-3; v_gene: TRBV25-1; d_gene: NA; CDR3aa: CASSEPGAGNTIYF; CDR3nt: TGTGCCAGCAGTGAACCAGGGGCTGGAAACACCATATATTTT
abundance: once; j_gene: TRBJ2-2; v_gene: TRBV2; d_gene: NA; CDR3aa: CASSQLGGPGELFF; CDR3nt: TGTGCCAGCAGCCAACTGGGGGGGCCCGGGGAGCTGTTTTTT
abundance: NA; j_gene: TRBJ1-3; v_gene: TRBV6-1; d_gene: NA; CDR3aa: CASSEGQGPGNTIYF; CDR3nt: TGTGCCAGCAGTGAAGGGCAGGGGCCAGGAAACACCATATATTTT
abundance: NA; j_gene: TRBJ2-7; v_gene: TRBV7-2; d_gene: TRBD2; CDR3aa: CASSFAGGGGREQYF; CDR3nt: TGTGCCAGCAGCTTCGCGGGGGGCGGGGGGCGGGAGCAGTACTTC
abundance: NA; j_gene: TRBJ2-5; v_gene: TRBV11-1; d_gene: TRBD2; CDR3aa: CASSPGTSGGTQYF; CDR3nt: TGTGCCAGCAGCCCCGGGACTAGCGGAGGGACCCAGTACTTC
abundance: NA; j_gene: TRBJ2-3; v_gene: TRBV2; d_gene: TRBD2; CDR3aa: CASYSGGGRDTQYF; CDR3nt: TGTGCCAGCTATAGCGGGGGGGGCAGAGATACGCAGTATTTT
abundance: NA; j_gene: TRBJ2-2; v_gene: TRBV7-2; d_gene: NA; CDR3aa: CASSLDWNTGELFF; CDR3nt: TGTGCCAGCAGCCTAGACTGGAACACCGGGGAGCTGTTTTTT
abundance: NA; j_gene: TRBJ2-7; v_gene: TRBV5-1; d_gene: NA; CDR3aa: CASSFEGGYEQYF; CDR3nt: TGCGCCAGCAGCTTCGAGGGAGGCTACGAGCAGTACTTC
abundance: NA; j_gene: TRBJ1-6; v_gene: TRBV7-3; d_gene: NA; CDR3aa: CASSLNTGNNSPLHF; CDR3nt: TGTGCCAGCAGCTTAAATACAGGGAACAATTCACCCCTCCACTTT
abundance: NA; j_gene: TRBJ2-7; v_gene: TRBV7-2; d_gene: TRBD1; CDR3aa: CASSPGQGPREQYF; CDR3nt: TGTGCCAGCAGCCCGGGACAGGGACCGCGCGAGCAGTACTTC
abundance: NA; j_gene: TRBJ2-5; v_gene: TRBV5-1; d_gene: NA; CDR3aa: CASSLALAGETQYF; CDR3nt: TGCGCCAGCAGCTTGGCACTAGCAGGGGAGACCCAGTACTTC
abundance: NA; j_gene: TRBJ1-6; v_gene: TRBV10-3; d_gene: NA; CDR3aa: CAISDQTDPSPNSPLHF; CDR3nt: TGTGCCATCAGTGACCAGACAGATCCAAGCCCTAATTCACCCCTCCACTTT
abundance: NA; j_gene: TRBJ2-2; v_gene: TRBV25-1; d_gene: TRBD1; CDR3aa: CASMGQLPTGELFF; CDR3nt: TGTGCCAGCATGGGACAGCTCCCCACCGGGGAGCTGTTTTTT
abundance: NA; j_gene: TRBJ2-1; v_gene: TRBV28; d_gene: NA; CDR3aa: CASSLGLEQFF; CDR3nt: TGTGCCAGCAGTTTAGGACTAGAGCAGTTCTTC
abundance: NA; j_gene: TRBJ2-7; v_gene: TRBV4-2; d_gene: TRBD2; CDR3aa: CASSQVWGAGGNLYEQYF; CDR3nt: TGTGCCAGCAGCCAAGTCTGGGGAGCGGGGGGGAATCTCTACGAGCAGTACTTC
abundance: NA; j_gene: TRBJ2-3; v_gene: TRBV3-1/TRBV3-2; d_gene: TRBD2; CDR3aa: CASSQALLAGGPDTQYF; CDR3nt: TGTGCCAGCAGCCAAGCTCTCCTAGCGGGGGGCCCAGATACGCAGTATTTT
abundance: NA; j_gene: TRBJ2-3; v_gene: TRBV19; d_gene: TRBD2; CDR3aa: CASIAGGPKNTQYF; CDR3nt: TGTGCCAGTATAGCGGGGGGCCCCAAGAATACGCAGTATTTT